The source of this T cell receptor beta chain is a study of identical twins (dated by TCRdb to 2015 to 2016). About the study as a whole: The study deep-sequenced TCR alpha and beta repertoires from monozygotic twins, unrelated adults of various ages and cord blood to test whether fetal clonotypes persist. To rule out contamination, replicate twin experiments were performed at different times with different library preparation protocols. Points the paper makes about the study in general: Fewer insertions were carried by abundant cord blood beta clonotypes, a similar but weaker trend appeared in young adult naive repertoires, and no such trend appeared in memory repertoires. In beta out-of-frame sequences, excess twin sharing was weaker, because having fewer shared sequences lowered the signal-to-noise ratio. Out-of-frame TCR alpha sharing in monozygotic twins was systematically underestimated by recombination models, whereas sharing between unrelated individuals was in agreement with the recombination models. Zero-insertion analyses could be partly confounded by invariant T cells such as MAIT and iNKT, although diverse VJ usage argued against such confounding for most clonotypes. Compared with coincidental sharing between unrelated individuals, out-of-frame TCR alpha sequences shared between twins had an excess of sequences with low generation probability. Because the same donors could not be followed over many years, conclusions were based on cross-sectional statistical analysis.

From cysteine to phenylalanine, the CDR3 is 13 amino acids long. Left in the record is the CDR3 DNA by itself, 39 bases read in frame from the first base. CDR1 and CDR2, per the germline V gene, are KGHDR and SFDVKD. The V end loses 8 bases and the J end loses 4 bases, and a stretch of 8 bases separates them. The method behind the library was 5' RACE. TCRdb names Illumina HiSeq 2000 as the instrument used. Template switching added a universal primer binding site, and the final cDNA carried a unique molecular identifier that allowed TCR cDNA molecules to be counted accurately. Specific primers in the conserved constant-segment region were used to synthesize first-strand cDNA for the TCR alpha and beta chains. To control for contamination, every cDNA library was double barcoded, receiving both a SMART-Mk sample barcode and Illumina barcodes. TruSeq adapter sequences and Illumina sample barcodes were added in two successive PCR steps. Sequencing of the TCR alpha and beta cDNA libraries was done on the Illumina HiSeq platform using custom primers. The authors processed their data as follows. MiGEC processed the raw reads to extract unique molecular identifiers, while MiXCR was used to determine the CDR3 positions. Recombination models were inferred per individual with the repgenHMM and IGoR tools using an EM algorithm. Shared clonotypes were analyzed with the tcR package in R, and sharing was normalized by the product of cloneset sizes. To study raw recombination without the effects of thymic and clonal selection, out-of-frame nonproductive sequences were analyzed. TCRdb trimmed public reads at Q25 via fastp, called clones via MiXCR and kept in-frame beta chains. For every CDR3 protein sequence, its rows merge into one entry that carries the most common genes and DNA. The V and J calls were not made by the authors but by TCRdb's processing. The sample table lists around 100,000 distinct CDR3 sequences, just under 6% of them with a count of one. About an eighth of the sample lies in the top ten.

Only healthy Caucasian donors were included. Using Miltenyi CD45RO+ enrichment and human naive T-cell isolation kits, memory (CD45RO+) and naive T cells were isolated from PBMC. The table lists this clonotype with many counts. Its antigen specificity is not known. Base-call qualities are not available, and no considerably larger clone is one nucleotide away. Sequenced sample: memory T cells sorted from blood. This specimen's cell subset or site label, interpreted: CD45RO+ enriched T cells. This receptor chain uses TRBV24-1 and TRBJ2-6; TRBD1 is a weak D gene call, 6 bases matching. This TCR derives from a woman in her forties or fifties in good health. This receptor carries the CDR3 CATMGAGANVLTF. DNA sequence: TGTGCCACCATGGGGGCCGGGGCCAACGTCCTGACTTTC.